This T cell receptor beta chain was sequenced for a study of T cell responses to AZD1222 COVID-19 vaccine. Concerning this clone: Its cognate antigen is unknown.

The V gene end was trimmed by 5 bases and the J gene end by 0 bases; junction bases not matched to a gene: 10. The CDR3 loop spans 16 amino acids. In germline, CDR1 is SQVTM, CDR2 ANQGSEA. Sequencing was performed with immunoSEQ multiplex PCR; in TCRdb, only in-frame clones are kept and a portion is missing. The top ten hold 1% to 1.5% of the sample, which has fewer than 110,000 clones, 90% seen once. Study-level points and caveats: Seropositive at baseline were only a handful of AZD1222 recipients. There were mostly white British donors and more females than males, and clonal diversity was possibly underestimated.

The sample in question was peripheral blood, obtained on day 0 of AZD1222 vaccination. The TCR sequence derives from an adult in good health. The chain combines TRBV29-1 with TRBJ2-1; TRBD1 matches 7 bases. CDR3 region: CSVTMGTANSYNEQFF. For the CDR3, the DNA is TGCAGCGTTACCATGGGGACAGCGAACTCCTACAATGAGCAGTTCTTC.